This TCR beta chain originates from a study of blood T cell repertoires in COVID-19. As for the study in general: COVID-19 samples, acute and convalescent, were from the United States, Italy and Spain. T cells, B-cell-depleted T cells, or PBMCs supplied cDNA or gDNA.

Original data processing: The assay estimated nucleated cells by amplifying reference gene primers. TCRdb's table, derived via immunoSEQ multiplex PCR, lists solely in-frame clones and lacks some. V and J calls and clone size are as listed in that table; D and trimming were resolved from the DNA. Here the sample spans 150,000 or so clones, 75% to 90% being singletons. The sample was peripheral blood. This sequence was found in a woman between 70 and 85 years old with acute or convalescent COVID-19.

The CDR3: CASSLDSATNEKLFF. Here the CDR3 DNA reads TGCGCCAGCAGCCTGGACAGTGCAACTAATGAAAAACTGTTTTTT. This rearrangement joins TRBV4-3 to TRBJ1-4, with D possibly matching TRBD1 (6 bases). The germline gives CDR1 LGHNA, CDR2 YSLEER. V was trimmed by 4 bases and J by 0 bases, leaving 9 bases between them. The CDR3 is 15 residues long.